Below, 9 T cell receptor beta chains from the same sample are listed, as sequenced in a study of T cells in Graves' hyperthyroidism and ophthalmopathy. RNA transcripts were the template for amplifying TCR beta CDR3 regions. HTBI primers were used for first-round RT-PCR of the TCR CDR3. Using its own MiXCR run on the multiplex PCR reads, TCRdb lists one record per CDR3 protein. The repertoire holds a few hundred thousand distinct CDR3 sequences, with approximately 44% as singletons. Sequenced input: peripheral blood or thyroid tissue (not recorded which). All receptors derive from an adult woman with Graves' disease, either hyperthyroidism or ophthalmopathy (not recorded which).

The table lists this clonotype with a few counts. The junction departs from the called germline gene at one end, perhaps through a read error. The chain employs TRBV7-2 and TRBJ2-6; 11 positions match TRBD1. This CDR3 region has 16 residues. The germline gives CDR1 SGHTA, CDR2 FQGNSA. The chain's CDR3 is CASSLGGGQGAYVLTF. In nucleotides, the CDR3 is TGTGCCAGCAGCTTAGGCGGAGGACAGGGGGCCTACGTCCTGACTTTC.

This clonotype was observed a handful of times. The CDR3 spells CAESGEGDAYEQYF. The CDR3 region has the DNA TGTGCCGAGTCCGGGGAAGGTGACGCCTACGAGCAGTACTTC. The rearrangement links TRBV28 to TRBJ2-7; possibly TRBD2 for D (5 bases). The CDR3 has 14 amino acids. Germline lookup yields CDR1 MDHEN and CDR2 SYDVKM. The V gene lost 11 bases and the J gene lost 2 bases, with 19 bases spanning the gap.

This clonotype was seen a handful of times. This chain's CDR3 is CAISATGKDSPLHF. Written as DNA, the CDR3 is TGTGCCATCAGTGCAACAGGGAAGGATTCACCCCTCCACTTT. The chain uses TRBV10-3 and TRBJ1-6, with a possible D match to TRBD1 (6 bases). Germline V gene lookup returns CDR1 ENHRY and CDR2 SYGVKD. V was pared by 4 bases and J by 8 bases, with 12 bases between. The length of the CDR3 is 14 residues.

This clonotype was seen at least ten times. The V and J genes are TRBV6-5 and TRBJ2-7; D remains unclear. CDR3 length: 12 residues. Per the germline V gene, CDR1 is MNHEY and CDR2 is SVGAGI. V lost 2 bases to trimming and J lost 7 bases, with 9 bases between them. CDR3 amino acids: CASSYVVWEQYF. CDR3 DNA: TGTGCCAGCAGTTACGTAGTGTGGGAGCAGTACTTC.

Here the CDR3 reads CASSQAKTGPNYGYTF. CDR3 nucleotide sequence: TGTGCCAGCAGCCAAGCTAAGACAGGACCTAACTATGGCTACACCTTC. This chain joins TRBV7-3 and TRBJ1-2, with D perhaps TRBD1 (6 bases). This CDR3 has 16 amino acids. Germline V gene data show CDR1 as SGHTA and CDR2 as FQGTGA. Deletions cut 5 bases from V and 0 bases from J, with 16 bases between. The variable domain in full, with the rest retrieved from reference TRBV7-3 and TRBJ1-2, is GAGVSQTPSNKVTEKGKYVELRCDPISGHTALYWYRQSLGQGPEFLIYFQGTGAADDSGLPNDRFFAVRPEGSVSTLKIQRTERGDSAVYLCASSQAKTGPNYGYTFGSGTRLTVV.

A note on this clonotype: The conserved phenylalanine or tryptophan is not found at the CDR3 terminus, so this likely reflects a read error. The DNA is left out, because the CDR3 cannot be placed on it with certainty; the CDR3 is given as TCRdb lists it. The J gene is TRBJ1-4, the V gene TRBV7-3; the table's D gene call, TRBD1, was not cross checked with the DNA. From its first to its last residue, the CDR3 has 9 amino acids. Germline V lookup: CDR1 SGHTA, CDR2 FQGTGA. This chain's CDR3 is CASSLRQGN.

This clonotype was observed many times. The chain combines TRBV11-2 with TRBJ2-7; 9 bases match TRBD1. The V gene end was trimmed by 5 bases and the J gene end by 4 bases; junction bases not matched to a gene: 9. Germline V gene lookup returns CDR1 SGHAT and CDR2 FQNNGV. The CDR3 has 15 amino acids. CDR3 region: CASSPWDRAEYEQYF. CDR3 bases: TGTGCCAGCAGCCCATGGGACAGGGCCGAGTACGAGCAGTACTTC.

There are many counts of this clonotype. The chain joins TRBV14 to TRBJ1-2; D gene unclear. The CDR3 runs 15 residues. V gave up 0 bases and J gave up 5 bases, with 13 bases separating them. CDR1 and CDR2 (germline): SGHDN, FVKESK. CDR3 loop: CASSQDHRGWYGYTF. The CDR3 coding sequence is TGTGCCAGCAGCCAAGATCACCGAGGTTGGTATGGCTACACCTTC.

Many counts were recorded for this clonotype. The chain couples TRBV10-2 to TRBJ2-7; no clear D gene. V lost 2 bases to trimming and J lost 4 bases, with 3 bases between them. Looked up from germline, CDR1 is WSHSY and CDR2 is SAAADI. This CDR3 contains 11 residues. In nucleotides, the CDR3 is TGCGCCAGCAGTGAGCCGTACGAGCAGTACTTC. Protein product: CASSEPYEQYF.